A selection of T cell receptor beta chains follows, all from one sample in a study of cytomegalovirus exposure and HLA in healthy donors. The assay was immunoSEQ multiplex PCR, and TCRdb's table has in-frame clones only and misses some. Of approximately 100,000 clones listed, 70% to 85% are singletons. The material sequenced was PBMCs. These receptors were collected from a man aged 35 to 55 in good health and CMV-seropositive. CDR3s include the opening cysteine and the closing phenylalanine or tryptophan. The D gene is left open where the match is weak. Clone size is shown for a subset of rows, as once, few, many or a class of expanded clone.

. | TRBJ1-2 | few | TRBV19 | TGTGCCAGTAGTTTCGGGACAAACGCTAACTATGGCTACACCTTC | CASSFGTNANYGYTF
. | TRBJ2-7 | once | TRBV5-1 | TGCGCCAGCAGCTTGTCGCCCGGCGGCTACGAGCAGTACTTC | CASSLSPGGYEQYF
. | TRBJ1-3 | . | TRBV18 | TGTGCCAGCCGGGAACGGCACGGCGAAGGAAACACCATATATTTT | CASRERHGEGNTIYF
. | TRBJ1-6 | . | TRBV27 | TGTGCCAGCAGTTTCTACAGGGCTACTTATCCTAATTCACCCCTCCACTTT | CASSFYRATYPNSPLHF
TRBD1 | TRBJ2-7 | . | TRBV29-1 | TGCAGCGTGGGGGACAGCTCCTACGAGCAGTACTTC | CSVGDSSYEQYF
TRBD2 | TRBJ2-7 | . | TRBV7-2 | TGTGCCAGCAGCTTGGGGACTGGGCGGGGGTCCGAGCAGTACTTC | CASSLGTGRGSEQYF
TRBD2 | TRBJ2-2 | . | TRBV7-2 | TGCGCTAGGGGTAGCGGGGGCCCTAACACCGGGGAGCTGTTTTTT | CARGSGGPNTGELFF
. | TRBJ1-2 | . | TRBV13 | TGTGCCAGCAGCGCCCAGACGCGGGGCTACACCTTC | CASSAQTRGYTF
TRBD2 | TRBJ2-5 | . | TRBV5-4 | TGTGCCAGCAGCTTCGAGCGGGGTGGACAAGAGACCCAGTACTTC | CASSFERGGQETQYF
. | TRBJ2-5 | . | TRBV28 | TGTGCCAGCAGCCTAAACGGGAACCGGGAGACCCAGTACTTC | CASSLNGNRETQYF
. | TRBJ2-5 | once | TRBV6-6 | TGTGCCAGCAGCCCCCGGCAGGGTGGAGTAGAGCAGTACTTC | CASSPRQGGVEQYF
TRBD1 | TRBJ1-5 | . | TRBV18 | TGTGCCAGCTCCCCCACAGGGGCTCAGGGGCCCCAGCATTTT | CASSPTGAQGPQHF
TRBD2 | TRBJ2-7 | few | TRBV6-5 | TGTGCCAGCAGTCCTAGCGGGGGGGGGTACGAGCAGTACTTC | CASSPSGGGYEQYF
. | TRBJ2-7 | . | TRBV27 | TGTGCCAGCAGTTTATTGGGGGGAAACGAGCAGTACTTC | CASSLLGGNEQYF
TRBD2 | TRBJ2-1 | . | TRBV7-3 | TGTTCCAGCAGCTCCGGGACTAGCGGGGGGCATGAGCAGTTCTTC | CSSSSGTSGGHEQFF
. | TRBJ1-1 | few | TRBV21-1 | TGTGCCAGCAGCCCGTACATGAACACTGAAGCTTTCTTT | CASSPYMNTEAFF
. | TRBJ2-1 | . | TRBV6-5 | TGTGCCAGCAGTTGGGACGGAGCGGGTGAGCAGTTCTTC | CASSWDGAGEQFF
. | TRBJ2-7 | . | TRBV7-2 | TGTGCCAGCAGGGTGGGACTGTCGACTGGCGAGCAGTACTTC | CASRVGLSTGEQYF
TRBD2 | TRBJ2-1 | few | TRBV9 | TGTGCCAGCAGCGTAGGACTAGCCTCCTACAATGAGCAGTTCTTC | CASSVGLASYNEQFF
. | TRBJ1-2 | few | TRBV7-9 | TGTGCCAGCAGCTTAGGATTTCCGGGACAAATGCGCTATGGCTACACCTTC | CASSLGFPGQMRYGYTF
. | TRBJ1-1 | . | TRBV19 | TGTGCCAGTAGTAATCAGCAGGACACTGAAGCTTTCTTT | CASSNQQDTEAFF
. | TRBJ2-1 | . | TRBV9 | TGTGCCAGCAGCCGCGACGGGAGCTCCTACAATGAGCAGTTCTTC | CASSRDGSSYNEQFF
TRBD1 | TRBJ2-1 | . | TRBV6-1 | TGTGCCAGCAGTGAACACCACGGGACAGCCAACAATGAGCAGTTCTTC | CASSEHHGTANNEQFF
TRBD1 | TRBJ2-3 | . | TRBV9 | TGTGCCAGCAGCGTACTCGGGACAGGCACTACAGATACGCAGTATTTT | CASSVLGTGTTDTQYF
. | TRBJ2-7 | . | TRBV11-2 | TGTGCCAGCAGCTTAGCCAGGGGCTCCTACGAGCAGTACTTC | CASSLARGSYEQYF
. | TRBJ1-5 | . | TRBV18 | TGTGCCAGCTCACCATATGATCAGCCCCAGCATTTT | CASSPYDQPQHF
. | TRBJ2-6 | few | TRBV2 | TGTGCCAGCAGTGAAGCCATTGGGGCCAACGTCCTGACTTTC | CASSEAIGANVLTF
. | TRBJ2-2 | . | TRBV7-8 | TGTGCCAGCAGCTTAGAGGGGGGGCTTCGCACCGGGGAGCTGTTTTTT | CASSLEGGLRTGELFF
. | TRBJ1-4 | . | TRBV11-2 | TGTGCCAGCAGCTTAGAACCGAGGGCTAATGAAAAACTGTTTTTT | CASSLEPRANEKLFF
. | TRBJ1-2 | . | TRBV2 | TGTGCCAGCAGTGATACAGCCAACTATGGCTACACCTTC | CASSDTANYGYTF
TRBD1 | TRBJ1-2 | few | TRBV4-1 | TGCGCCAGCAGCCAGGTATCGGGACAGAACTATGGCTACACCTTC | CASSQVSGQNYGYTF
TRBD1 | TRBJ2-7 | . | TRBV7-2 | TGTGCCAGCAGCTCGGACAGGGACAGGGGAGACCACGAGCAGTACTTC | CASSSDRDRGDHEQYF
TRBD2 | TRBJ2-3 | . | TRBV19 | TGTGCCAGTAGTTCTAGCGGGGGCACAGATACGCAGTATTTT | CASSSSGGTDTQYF